This T cell receptor beta chain emerged from a study of blood T cell repertoires in COVID-19. Across the study: COVID-19 samples, acute and convalescent, were from the United States, Italy and Spain. The analysed material was cDNA or gDNA that came from T cells, B-cell-depleted T cells, or PBMCs.

The CDR3 length is 12 residues. In germline, CDR1 is SNHLY, CDR2 FYNNEI. V dropped 2 bases and J dropped 6 bases, with 7 bases sitting between them. Original data processing: Scientists estimated how many nucleated cells there were by amplifying reference gene primers. Data came from immunoSEQ multiplex PCR; TCRdb stores just in-frame clones and leaves some out. For V, J and clone size, that table is used; D and trimming come from the DNA. The sample includes roughly 200,000 clones, about 81% seen only once; the top ten take approximately 12%. Sequencing input: peripheral blood. The sequence derives from a woman of 80 years or more with COVID-19, enrolled during active disease. The V and J genes are TRBV2 and TRBJ1-2; D call uncertain. The CDR3 protein is CASSEQLDGYTF. CDR3 DNA: TGTGCCAGCAGTGAACAATTAGATGGCTACACCTTC.